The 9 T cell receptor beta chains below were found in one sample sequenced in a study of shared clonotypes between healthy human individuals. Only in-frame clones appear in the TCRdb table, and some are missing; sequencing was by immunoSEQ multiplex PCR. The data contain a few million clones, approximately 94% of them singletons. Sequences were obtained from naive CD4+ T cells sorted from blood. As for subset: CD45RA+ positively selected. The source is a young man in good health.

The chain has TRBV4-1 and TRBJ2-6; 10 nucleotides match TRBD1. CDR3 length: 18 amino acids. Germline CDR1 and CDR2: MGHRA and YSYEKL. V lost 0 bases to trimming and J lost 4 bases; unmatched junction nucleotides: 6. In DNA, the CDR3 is TGCGCCAGCAGCCAAGACCCGGGACAGGGGATCGGGGCCAACGTCCTGACTTTC. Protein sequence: CASSQDPGQGIGANVLTF.

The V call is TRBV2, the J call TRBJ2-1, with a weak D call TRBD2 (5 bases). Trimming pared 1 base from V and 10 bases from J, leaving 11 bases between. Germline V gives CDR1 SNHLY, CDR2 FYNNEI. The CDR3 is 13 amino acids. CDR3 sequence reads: CASSEELGYEQFF. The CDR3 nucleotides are TGTGCCAGCAGTGAAGAACTAGGGTACGAGCAGTTCTTC.

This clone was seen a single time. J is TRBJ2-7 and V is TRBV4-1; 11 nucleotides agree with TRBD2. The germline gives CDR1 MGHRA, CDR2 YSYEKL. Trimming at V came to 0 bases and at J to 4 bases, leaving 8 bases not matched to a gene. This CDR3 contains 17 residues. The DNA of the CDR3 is TGCGCCAGCAGCCAAGAAGGGGGGACTAGCGGATTTTACGAGCAGTACTTC. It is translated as CASSQEGGTSGFYEQYF.

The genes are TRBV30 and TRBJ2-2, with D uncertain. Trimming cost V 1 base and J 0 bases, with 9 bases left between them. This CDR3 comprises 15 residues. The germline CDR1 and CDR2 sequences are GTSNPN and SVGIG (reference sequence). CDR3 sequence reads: CAWSDFPANTGELFF. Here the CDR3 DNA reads TGTGCCTGGAGTGACTTCCCTGCGAACACCGGGGAGCTGTTTTTT. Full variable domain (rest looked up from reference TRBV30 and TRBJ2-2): SQTIHQWPATLVQPVGSPLSLECTVEGTSNPNLYWYRQAAGRGLQLLFYSVGIGQISSEVPQNLSASRPQDRQFILSSKKLLLSDSGFYLCAWSDFPANTGELFFGEGSRLTVL.

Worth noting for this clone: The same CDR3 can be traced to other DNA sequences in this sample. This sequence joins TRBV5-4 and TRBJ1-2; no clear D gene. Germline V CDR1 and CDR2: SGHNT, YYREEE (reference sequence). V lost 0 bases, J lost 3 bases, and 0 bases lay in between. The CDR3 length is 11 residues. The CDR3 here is CASSLDYGYTF. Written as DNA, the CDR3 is TGTGCCAGCAGCTTGGACTATGGCTACACCTTC.

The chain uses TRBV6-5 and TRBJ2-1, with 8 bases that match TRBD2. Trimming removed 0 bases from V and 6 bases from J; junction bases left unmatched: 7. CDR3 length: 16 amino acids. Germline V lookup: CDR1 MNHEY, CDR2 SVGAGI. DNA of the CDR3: TGTGCCAGCAGTTACTCGGCTAGCGGGCTTATCAATGAGCAGTTCTTC. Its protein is CASSYSASGLINEQFF.

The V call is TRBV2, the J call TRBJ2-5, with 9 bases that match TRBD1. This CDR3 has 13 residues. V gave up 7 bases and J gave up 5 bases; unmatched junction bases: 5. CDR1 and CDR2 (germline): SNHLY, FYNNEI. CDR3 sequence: CASMSDRGETQYF. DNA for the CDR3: TGTGCCAGCATGTCCGACAGGGGGGAGACCCAGTACTTC.

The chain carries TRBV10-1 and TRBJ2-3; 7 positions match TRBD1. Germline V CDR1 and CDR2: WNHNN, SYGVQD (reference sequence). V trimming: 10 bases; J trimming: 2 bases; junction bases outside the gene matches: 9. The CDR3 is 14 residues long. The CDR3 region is CATRQGQHTDTQYF. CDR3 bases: TGCGCCACCCGACAGGGCCAACACACAGATACGCAGTATTTT.

CDR3: CASSMRGQWYNEQFF. In DNA form, the CDR3 reads TGTGCCAGTAGTATGAGGGGACAGTGGTACAATGAGCAGTTCTTC. The rearrangement joins TRBV19 to TRBJ2-1; 7 nucleotides line up with TRBD1. The germline V gene has CDR1 LNHDA and CDR2 SQIVND (reference sequence). This CDR3 spans 15 amino acids. The trim removed 3 bases at V and 4 bases at J, leaving 6 bases unmatched.